This T cell receptor beta chain was sequenced in a study of cytomegalovirus exposure and HLA in healthy donors. The donors were part of the validation cohort, which consisted of some 120 subjects and was separate from the first cohort of 670 or so subjects. TCRdb keeps only in-frame clones here, not all; method: immunoSEQ multiplex PCR. The repertoire has 100,000 to 150,000 clones, roughly 86% of them found once; the top ten carry about 1.5%. Germline assignment: CDR1 SGHTA and CDR2 FQGTGA. There are 15 residues in the CDR3. V lost 7 bases, J lost 0 bases, and 8 bases stayed unmatched. The source of this sequence is a man younger than 45 in good health and CMV-seronegative. The chain carries TRBV7-3 and TRBJ2-7; 8 bases fit TRBD2. The sample consisted of PBMCs. In DNA, the CDR3 is TGTGCCAGCACCGTAGCGGCGGGAGGCTCCTACGAGCAGTACTTC. It codes for CASTVAAGGSYEQYF.